This T cell receptor beta chain was obtained from a study of shared clonotypes between healthy human individuals. The overall study: A couple of female and a few male donors aged 18 to 49 were enrolled.

Researchers ran the assay at a deep level. TCRdb's copy holds only in-frame clones and misses some; the assay was immunoSEQ multiplex PCR. Of about 2.4 million clones listed, over 85% are singletons. CD4+ cell separation produced CD45RA+ naive and CD45RA-negative memory subsets. The sequenced sample consisted of naive CD4+ T cells from PBMCs. Indicated subset: CD45RA+ positively selected. This receptor was obtained from a man between 18 and 35 years old in good health. Some clones in this sample may be carry-over from other donors' samples.

The CDR3 reads CASSQVANVLTF. As DNA, the CDR3 is TGCGCCAGCAGCCAAGTGGCCAACGTCCTGACTTTC. The chain carries TRBV4-1 and TRBJ2-6; D is uncertain. CDR1 and CDR2 (germline): MGHRA, YSYEKL. The CDR3 runs 12 residues. With 1 base removed from V and 6 bases from J, the gap between germline ends came to 1 base.